The 5 T cell receptor beta chains given below trace back to one sample, sequenced in a study of control samples from healthy donors and cancer patients. Profiled with immunoSEQ multiplex PCR; TCRdb holds only in-frame clones, not every one. Its clone listing holds 150,000 to 200,000 clones. Material for sequencing was blood. All receptors come from a woman younger than 45 in good health.

This chain uses TRBV6-1 with TRBJ2-7; D gene uncertain. This CDR3 has 12 residues. In germline, CDR1 is MNHNS, CDR2 SASEGT. Trimming removed 1 base from V and 3 bases from J, with 4 bases in between. Here the CDR3 reads CASSEGHYEQYF. CDR3 nucleotide sequence: TGTGCCAGCAGTGAAGGACACTACGAGCAGTACTTC.

This chain joins TRBV4-3 and TRBJ2-3, with a tentative D call TRBD2 (6 bases). Trimming took 0 bases from V and 1 from J, leaving 17 bases between them. The CDR3 extends over 18 amino acids. Germline CDR1 reads LGHNA; CDR2 reads YSLEER. CDR3 protein: CASSQDQSGQTGTDTQYF. The CDR3 DNA reads TGCGCCAGCAGCCAAGATCAAAGCGGGCAGACCGGCACAGATACGCAGTATTTT.

This chain joins TRBV7-2 and TRBJ1-3; D gene ambiguous. Germline values: CDR1 SGHTA, CDR2 FQGNSA. V was pared by 0 bases and J by 0 bases, with 6 bases between. The CDR3 sequence is 15 residues long. DNA of the CDR3: TGTGCCAGCAGCTTAGCCGTGGGCTCTGGAAACACCATATATTTT. It encodes CASSLAVGSGNTIYF.

This chain links TRBV4-1 with TRBJ2-2, with D possibly TRBD2 on 6 matching bases. V lost 0 bases to trimming and J lost 5 bases, with 10 bases between them. The germline V gene encodes CDR1 MGHRA and CDR2 YSYEKL. The CDR3 totals 15 residues. This CDR3 is CASSQDDRGTGELFF. The CDR3 DNA reads as TGCGCCAGCAGCCAAGATGATCGGGGGACCGGGGAGCTGTTTTTT.

J is TRBJ2-1 and V is TRBV28, with D uncertain. The CDR3 contains 10 residues. Trimming pared 2 bases from V and 9 bases from J, leaving 2 bases between. Germline V gives CDR1 MDHEN, CDR2 SYDVKM. As DNA, the CDR3 is TGTGCCAGCAGTTTAGTTGAGCAGTTCTTC. The encoded protein is CASSLVEQFF.